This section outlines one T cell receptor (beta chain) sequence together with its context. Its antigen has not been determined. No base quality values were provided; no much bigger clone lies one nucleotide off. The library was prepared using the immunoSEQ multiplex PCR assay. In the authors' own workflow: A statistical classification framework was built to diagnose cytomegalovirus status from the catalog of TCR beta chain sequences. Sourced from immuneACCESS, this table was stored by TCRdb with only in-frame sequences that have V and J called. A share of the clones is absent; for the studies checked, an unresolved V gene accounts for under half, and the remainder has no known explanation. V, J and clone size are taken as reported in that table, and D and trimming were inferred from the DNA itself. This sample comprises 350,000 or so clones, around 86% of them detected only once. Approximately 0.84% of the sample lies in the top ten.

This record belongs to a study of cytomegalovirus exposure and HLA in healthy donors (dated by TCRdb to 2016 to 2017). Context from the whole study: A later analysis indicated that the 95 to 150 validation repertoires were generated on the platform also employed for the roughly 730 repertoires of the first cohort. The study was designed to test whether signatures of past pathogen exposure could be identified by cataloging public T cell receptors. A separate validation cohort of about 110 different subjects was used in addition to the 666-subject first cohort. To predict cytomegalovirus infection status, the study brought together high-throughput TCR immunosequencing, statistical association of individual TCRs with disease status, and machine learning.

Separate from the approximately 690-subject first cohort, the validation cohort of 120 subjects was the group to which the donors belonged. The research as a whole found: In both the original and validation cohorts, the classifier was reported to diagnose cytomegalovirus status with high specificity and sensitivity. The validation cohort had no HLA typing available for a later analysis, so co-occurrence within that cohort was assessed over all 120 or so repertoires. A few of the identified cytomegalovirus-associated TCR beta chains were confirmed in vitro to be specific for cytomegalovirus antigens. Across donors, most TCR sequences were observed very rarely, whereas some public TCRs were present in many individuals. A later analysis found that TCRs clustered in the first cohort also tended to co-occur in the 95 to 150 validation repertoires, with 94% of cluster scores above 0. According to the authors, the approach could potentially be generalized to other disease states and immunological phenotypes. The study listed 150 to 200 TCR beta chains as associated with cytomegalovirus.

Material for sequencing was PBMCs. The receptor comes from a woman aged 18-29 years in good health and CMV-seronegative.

The sequence in DNA is TGTGCCAGCTACTCCGCCCACTACCCGGCAGAGCAGTACTTC. Translated, it gives CASYSAHYPAEQYF. Recombination linked TRBV6-5 to TRBJ2-7, with no confidently assigned D gene. Via the germline V gene, CDR1 is MNHEY and CDR2 SVGAGI. Between the V and J ends, shortened by 8 bases and 7 bases respectively, the junction contains 21 bases. The CDR3, cysteine through phenylalanine, is 14 amino acids long. Only the CDR3 portion is preserved as DNA: 42 bases, with reading frame beginning at the first base.